Described below is a single TCR beta chain sequence and its context. As yet, its antigen is unknown. The data stem from a study of T cell responses to AZD1222 COVID-19 vaccine. Study conclusions and caveats: Spike was spanned by vaccine-associated CD4 TCRs, which were dominant at 160-218 and 743-854.

The method was immunoSEQ multiplex PCR; TCRdb's version includes in-frame clones alone and lacks a portion of them. The data contain about 150,000 clones, about 90% of them singletons. The ends were cut back, 5 bases at V and 5 bases at J, with 13 bases in the middle. The CDR3 length is 13 residues. Germline V CDR1 and CDR2: LGHNT, FRNRAP. The clonotype originates from an adult in good health. The sample in question was peripheral blood, obtained on day 0 of AZD1222 vaccination. The genes are TRBV12-5 and TRBJ2-7; D ambiguous. The chain's CDR3 is CASGPQPTHEQYF. CDR3 DNA sequence: TGTGCTAGTGGTCCTCAACCCACCCACGAGCAGTACTTC.